The sample holds a few counts of the clone carrying this T cell receptor (beta chain). Germline values: CDR1 LNHDA, CDR2 SQIVND (reference sequence). The CDR3 is 15 amino acids. The V gene end was trimmed by 5 bases and the J gene end by 2 bases; junction bases not matched to a gene: 7. Expressed TCRB transcripts were sequenced, since all the RNA that had been isolated was reverse transcribed. The repertoire was sequenced with immunoSEQ multiplex PCR; TCRdb's copy has only in-frame clones and lacks some. The sample records about 360,000 clones, around an eighth being singletons. The sample originates from a study of beta chain features in type 1 diabetes.

This chain links TRBV19 with TRBJ1-2, with 8 bases aligning to TRBD1. Sequenced: naive CD4+ T cells from blood. This sequence was found in a man aged 18-30 years in good health. The CDR3 DNA sequence: TGTGCCAGTAGTTCCGGGACAGGAGGAAACTATGGCTACACCTTC. Its translation: CASSSGTGGNYGYTF.